This T cell receptor beta chain was documented in a study of blood T cells in healthy people across ages. Study conclusions and caveats: Possibly, changes in expanded clonotypes were confounded because donor CMV status was unknown.

A second PCR, run for about 6 to 11 cycles, used a sample-barcoded 5' primer plus a J-beta primer mix. A template-switch adaptor with 12 random nucleotides tagged each cDNA molecule. Paired-end reads containing CDR3 totaled no fewer than 3 million for each sample. One entry per CDR3 protein, called by TCRdb with MiXCR from the 5' RACE reads. The sample yields approximately 770,000 distinct CDR3 sequences, 58% seen once. Turning to this clonotype: The antigen is not known.

Each donor gave roughly 9.2 milliliters of peripheral blood. The CDR3 has 14 residues. Germline CDR1 and CDR2: SEHNR and FQNEAQ (reference sequence). The V gene lost 1 base and the J gene lost 4 bases, with 10 bases spanning the gap. This receptor was taken from a man in his thirties or forties in good health. Material for sequencing was blood. The rearrangement uses TRBV7-9 and TRBJ1-1; the D is unclear. The CDR3, as DNA: TGTGCCAGCAGCTTAGTGGCGGTGGCCACTGAAGCTTTCTTT. Its translation: CASSLVAVATEAFF.